This T cell receptor beta chain was found in a study of shared clonotypes between healthy human individuals. V lost 9 bases and J lost 2; bases outside the gene matches: 8. Germline V gene data show CDR1 as LNHDA and CDR2 as SQIVND (reference sequence). CDR3 length: 15 residues. Study conclusions and caveats: Sampling covered nothing but blood. Tissue TCR repertoires likely differ from those found in blood.

Notes on this clone: Its specificity is not known.

Profiling relied on immunoSEQ multiplex PCR, and the TCRdb table lists in-frame clones only, not all of them. The sample shows 2 million to 3 million clones, 80% to 95% of them seen only once. Sequenced input: naive CD4+ T cells from PBMCs. Subset indicated: CD45RA+ positively selected. The receptor was derived from a man aged 18-30 years in good health. Some clones in this sample may be carry-over from other donors' samples. The J gene is TRBJ2-3, the V gene TRBV19; TRBD2 agrees at 10 bases. CDR3 sequence: CASTPGTSATDTQYF. Here the CDR3 DNA reads TGTGCCAGCACCCCCGGGACTAGCGCCACAGATACGCAGTATTTT.